The rows below give T cell receptor beta chains drawn from one sample of a study of shared clonotypes between healthy human individuals. TCRdb keeps only in-frame clones here, not all; method: immunoSEQ multiplex PCR. The top ten clones hold around 1.1% of a sample with around 2,000,000 clones, about 94% of them seen once. The sample taken for sequencing was naive CD8+ T cells sorted from blood. The receptors stem from a man younger than 30 in good health. The conserved cysteine and the conserved F or W are not part of the CDR3 here. Not every row has a clone size; where given, it reads once, few, many or a size class.

j_gene | abundance | v_gene | CDR3aa
TRBJ1-1 | . | TRBV6-1 | ASSERTFTGVNTEAF
TRBJ2-2 | once | TRBV27 | ASSPRTLNTGELF
TRBJ2-7 | . | TRBV7-9 | ASSLIPPPDRDEQY
TRBJ1-2 | . | TRBV6-5 | ASSYSLNYGYT
TRBJ1-2 | . | TRBV11-2 | ASSLAGVGYGYT
TRBJ2-3 | . | TRBV13 | ASSPSLAGITDTQY
TRBJ2-3 | . | TRBV13 | ASSLAGVTTDTQY
TRBJ1-2 | . | TRBV5-1 | ASSPEEGFPYGYT
TRBJ2-2 | . | TRBV10-1 | ASSPPGGSGELF
TRBJ2-7 | . | TRBV19 | ASSTLLFAEQY
TRBJ2-7 | . | TRBV2 | ASTELAGGYEQY
TRBJ2-1 | . | TRBV5-1 | ASSLDQGTSDLYNEQF
TRBJ2-1 | once | TRBV2 | ASRLSDSMGANEQF
TRBJ1-5 | . | TRBV7-9 | ASGQGAGQPQH
TRBJ1-5 | . | TRBV6-1 | ASSALGMGQGGSNQPQH
TRBJ1-1 | . | TRBV7-8 | ASRETEGVTEAF
TRBJ2-7 | . | TRBV9 | ASSPRGRSRDEQY
TRBJ2-7 | . | TRBV5-6 | ASSNGVGFYEQY
TRBJ2-7 | . | TRBV28 | ASSPDDGNYEQY
TRBJ2-7 | . | TRBV13 | ASRPTSSDEQY
TRBJ2-7 | . | TRBV5-1 | ASSPTYEQY
TRBJ2-1 | . | TRBV2 | ASSDLAGTSGRRGNEQF
TRBJ2-7 | . | TRBV27 | ASSPYPAGTGRYEQY
TRBJ2-7 | . | TRBV30 | AWTPGQAEQY
TRBJ2-2 | . | TRBV29-1 | SVEERGGVGELF
TRBJ2-2 | . | TRBV7-9 | ASSLGQGDTGELF
TRBJ2-7 | . | TRBV4-1 | ASSRRTTGDYEQY
TRBJ1-5 | . | TRBV4-1 | ASSQESGRFYSNQPQH
TRBJ2-7 | . | TRBV27 | ASSLSVTSSYEQY
TRBJ2-1 | . | TRBV7-9 | ASSLGTSMINNEQF
TRBJ1-3 | once | TRBV18 | ASSPPGRGRGNTIY
TRBJ2-5 | . | TRBV27 | ASRGLGETQY
TRBJ2-2 | once | TRBV18 | ASSPMPSSVRELF
TRBJ2-1 | . | TRBV7-2 | ASSLGLYNEQF
TRBJ2-7 | . | TRBV10-3 | AIALAERYEQY
TRBJ1-1 | . | TRBV13 | ASSLEGGTEAF
TRBJ2-1 | . | TRBV7-9 | ASSPAGGSYNEQF
TRBJ2-1 | . | TRBV15 | ATSRGGSGRDNEQF
TRBJ1-5 | . | TRBV27 | ASSLSPGTGIQPQH
TRBJ2-7 | . | TRBV9 | ASSVGGETRYEQY
TRBJ2-3 | . | TRBV27 | ASSLTLRTDTQY
TRBJ2-3 | . | TRBV7-9 | ASSLQTSGSADTQY
TRBJ1-3 | . | TRBV28 | ASSLRALVSGNTIY
TRBJ2-5 | . | TRBV2 | ATSLLAGTVETQY
TRBJ2-7 | . | TRBV6-5 | ASSYDQGYEQY
TRBJ2-7 | . | TRBV10-3 | AILDSAYEQY
TRBJ2-7 | once | TRBV5-4 | ASSATGTGNEQY